What follows describes a single T cell receptor (beta chain). Its antigen is currently unknown. With V trimmed by 2 bases and J by 1 base, 10 bases remained unmatched. Germline V gene data show CDR1 as MDHEN and CDR2 as SYDVKM. CDR3 length: 17 residues. This entry is derived from a study of beta chain features in type 1 diabetes. Study overall: In age, gender and cell yields, patients were similar to healthy donors.

It was via CD45RO/CCR7/CD25/CD127/CD95/CD27 that CD4+ naive, central memory, regulatory and stem cell-like memory cells were sorted. The whole isolated RNA underwent reverse transcription, so sequencing captured expressed TCRB transcripts. Sequenced by immunoSEQ multiplex PCR; TCRdb stores in-frame clones only, minus some. The sample has 110,000 to 150,000 clones, 6.9% seen once. Study outcomes and limitations: Researchers could not determine here whether HLA type influences TCRB rearrangement.

The rearrangement links TRBV28 to TRBJ1-2; 7 bases match TRBD1. Sequencing was performed on central memory CD4+ T cells from blood. The TCR sequence derives from a woman in her 30s in good health. CDR3 DNA sequence: TGTGCCAGCAGTTTAGCGGGACAGACCAGAGTTAACTATGGCTACACCTTC. As protein: CASSLAGQTRVNYGYTF.